The sequence of this TCR beta chain was determined in a study of blood T cell repertoires in COVID-19. The method was immunoSEQ multiplex PCR; TCRdb's version includes in-frame clones alone and lacks a portion of them. The table has about 260,000 clones, about 88% seen once. Losses at the gene ends were 4 bases for V and 10 bases for J; bases not matched to a gene: 7. The CDR3 loop spans 13 amino acids. The sequencing input was peripheral blood. The chain uses TRBV12-3 or TRBV12-4 and TRBJ1-2, with 9 bases matching TRBD1. This receptor was taken from a man under 40 with active or convalescent COVID-19. The CDR3 protein is CASSYRDRDAYTF. In DNA, the CDR3 is TGTGCCAGCAGTTACCGGGACAGGGATGCCTACACCTTC.